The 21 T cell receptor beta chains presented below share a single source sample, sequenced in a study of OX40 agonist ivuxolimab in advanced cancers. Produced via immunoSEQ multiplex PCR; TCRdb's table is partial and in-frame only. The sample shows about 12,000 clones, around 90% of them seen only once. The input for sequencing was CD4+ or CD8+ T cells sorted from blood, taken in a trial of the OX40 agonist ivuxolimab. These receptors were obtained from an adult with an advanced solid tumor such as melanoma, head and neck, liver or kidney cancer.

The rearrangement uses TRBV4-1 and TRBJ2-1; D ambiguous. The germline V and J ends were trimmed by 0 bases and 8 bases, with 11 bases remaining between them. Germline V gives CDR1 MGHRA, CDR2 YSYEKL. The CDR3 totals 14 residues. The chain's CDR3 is CASSQDTRGHEQFF. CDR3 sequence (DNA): TGCGCCAGCAGCCAAGATACTCGAGGCCATGAGCAGTTCTTC.

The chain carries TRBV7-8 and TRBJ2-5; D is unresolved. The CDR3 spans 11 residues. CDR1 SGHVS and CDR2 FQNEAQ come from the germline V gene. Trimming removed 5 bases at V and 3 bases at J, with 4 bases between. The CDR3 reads CASSREETQYF. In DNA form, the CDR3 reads TGTGCCAGCAGCAGAGAAGAGACCCAGTACTTC.

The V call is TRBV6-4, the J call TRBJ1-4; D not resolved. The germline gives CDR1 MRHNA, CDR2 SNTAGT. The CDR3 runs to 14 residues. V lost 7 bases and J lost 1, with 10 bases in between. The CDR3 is CASTLIVTNEKLFF. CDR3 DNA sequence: TGTGCCAGCACCCTAATTGTAACTAATGAAAAACTGTTTTTT.

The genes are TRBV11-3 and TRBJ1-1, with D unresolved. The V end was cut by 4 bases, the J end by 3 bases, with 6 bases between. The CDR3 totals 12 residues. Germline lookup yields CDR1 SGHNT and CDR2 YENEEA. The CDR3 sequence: CASSWVHTEAFF. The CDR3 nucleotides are TGTGCCAGCAGCTGGGTGCACACTGAAGCTTTCTTT.

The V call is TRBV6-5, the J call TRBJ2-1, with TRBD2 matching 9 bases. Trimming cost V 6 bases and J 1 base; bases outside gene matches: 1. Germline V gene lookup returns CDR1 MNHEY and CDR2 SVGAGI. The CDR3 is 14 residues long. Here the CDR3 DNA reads TGTGCCAGCAGCCTAGCGGGGTCCTACAATGAGCAGTTCTTC. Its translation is CASSLAGSYNEQFF.

CDR3 sequence (DNA): TGTGCCAGCAGCGCAGGGGGCCTAGACACCGGGGAGCTGTTTTTT. Translation: CASSAGGLDTGELFF. The chain uses TRBV7-9 and TRBJ2-2; 8 bases match TRBD1. The CDR3 length is 15 residues. CDR1 and CDR2 from the germline V gene are SEHNR and FQNEAQ (reference sequence). V lost 5 bases, J lost 3 bases, and 5 bases stayed unmatched.

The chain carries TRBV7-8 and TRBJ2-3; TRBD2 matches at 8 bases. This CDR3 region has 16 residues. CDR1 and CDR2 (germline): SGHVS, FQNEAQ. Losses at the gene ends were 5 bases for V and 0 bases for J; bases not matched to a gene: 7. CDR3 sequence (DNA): TGTGCCAGCAGCCCGGCTAGCGGGCCTAGCACAGATACGCAGTATTTT. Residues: CASSPASGPSTDTQYF.

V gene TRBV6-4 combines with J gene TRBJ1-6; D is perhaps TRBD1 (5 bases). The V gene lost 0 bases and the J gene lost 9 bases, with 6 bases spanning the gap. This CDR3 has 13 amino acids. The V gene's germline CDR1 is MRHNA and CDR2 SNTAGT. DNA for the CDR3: TGTGCCAGCAGTGACTCCCAGGGTTCACCCCTCCACTTT. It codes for CASSDSQGSPLHF.

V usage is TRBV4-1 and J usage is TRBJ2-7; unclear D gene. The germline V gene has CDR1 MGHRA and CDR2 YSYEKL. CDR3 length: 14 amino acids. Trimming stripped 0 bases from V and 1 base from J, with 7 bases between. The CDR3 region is CASSQEPTSYEQYF. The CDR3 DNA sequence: TGCGCCAGCAGCCAAGAACCGACGTCCTACGAGCAGTACTTC.

For the CDR3, the DNA is TGTGCCAGTAGTATAGTAGATATTAGGGAGACCCAGTACTTC. This translates into CASSIVDIRETQYF. The V call is TRBV19, the J call TRBJ2-5, with D unresolved. The CDR3 consists of 14 residues. Germline CDR1 is LNHDA and CDR2 is SQIVND (reference sequence). Deletions cut 1 base from V and 5 bases from J, with 11 bases between.

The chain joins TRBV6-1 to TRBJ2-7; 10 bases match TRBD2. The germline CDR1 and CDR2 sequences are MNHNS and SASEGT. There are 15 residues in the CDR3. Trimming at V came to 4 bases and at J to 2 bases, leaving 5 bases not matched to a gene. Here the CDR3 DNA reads TGTGCCAGCAGTGTTTCTAGCGGGGGCCCCTACGAGCAGTACTTC. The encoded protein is CASSVSSGGPYEQYF.

The CDR3 region has the DNA TGTGCCACCAGCAGAGAGGAACAGTTCTATGGCTACACCTTC. This sequence encodes CATSREEQFYGYTF. The rearrangement joins TRBV15 to TRBJ1-2; D gene ambiguous. CDR1 is LNHNV, CDR2 YYDKDF, per germline (reference sequence). Trimming stripped 0 bases from V and 4 bases from J, with 9 bases between. This CDR3 is built from 14 residues.

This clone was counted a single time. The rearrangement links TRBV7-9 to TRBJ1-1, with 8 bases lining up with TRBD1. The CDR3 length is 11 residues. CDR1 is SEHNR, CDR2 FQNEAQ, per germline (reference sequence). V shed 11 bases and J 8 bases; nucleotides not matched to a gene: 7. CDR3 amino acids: CAGYTGGEAFF. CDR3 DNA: TGTGCCGGATACACAGGGGGGGAAGCTTTCTTT.

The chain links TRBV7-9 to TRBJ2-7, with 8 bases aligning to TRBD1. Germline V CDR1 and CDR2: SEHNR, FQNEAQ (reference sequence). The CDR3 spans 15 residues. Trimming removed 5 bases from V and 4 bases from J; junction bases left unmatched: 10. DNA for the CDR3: TGTGCCAGCAGCCCATGGACAGGGAGTGGGTACGAGCAGTACTTC. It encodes CASSPWTGSGYEQYF. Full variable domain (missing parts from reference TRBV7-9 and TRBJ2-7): DTGVSQNPRHKITKRGQNVTFRCDPISEHNRLYWYRQTLGQGPEFLTYFQNEAQLEKSRLLSDRFSAERPKGSFSTLEIQRTEQGDSAMYLCASSPWTGSGYEQYFGPGTRLTVT.

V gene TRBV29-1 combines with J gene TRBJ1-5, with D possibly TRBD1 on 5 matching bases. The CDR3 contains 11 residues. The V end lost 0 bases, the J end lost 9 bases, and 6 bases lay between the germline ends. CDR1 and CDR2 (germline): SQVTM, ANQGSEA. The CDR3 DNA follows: TGCAGCGTTGAAGATGGGGGGCCCCAGCATTTT. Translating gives CSVEDGGPQHF.

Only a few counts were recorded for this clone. Written as DNA, the CDR3 is TGTGCCAGCAGCTCGGACAGCTACGAGCAGTACTTC. As protein: CASSSDSYEQYF. The chain employs TRBV11-2 and TRBJ2-7; possibly TRBD1 for D (6 bases). The CDR3 contains 12 residues. V was pared by 4 bases and J by 3 bases, with 7 bases between. Germline V gene data show CDR1 as SGHAT and CDR2 as FQNNGV.

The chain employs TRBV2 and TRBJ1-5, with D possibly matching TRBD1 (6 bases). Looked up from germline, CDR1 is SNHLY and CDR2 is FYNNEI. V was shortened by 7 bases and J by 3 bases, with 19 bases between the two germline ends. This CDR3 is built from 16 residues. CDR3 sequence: CASTTRGSGDNQPQHF. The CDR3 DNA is TGTGCCAGCACCACAAGAGGTTCAGGGGACAATCAGCCCCAGCATTTT. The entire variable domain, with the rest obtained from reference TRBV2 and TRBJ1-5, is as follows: EPEVTQTPSHQVTQMGQEVILRCVPISNHLYFYWYRQILGQKVEFLVSFYNNEISEKSEIFDDQFSVERPDGSNFTLKIRSTKLEDSAMYFCASTTRGSGDNQPQHFGDGTRLSIL.

CDR3 loop: CASSLGLLYEQYF. The CDR3 region has the DNA TGCGCCAGCAGCTTGGGACTCCTCTACGAGCAGTACTTC. This sequence joins TRBV5-1 and TRBJ2-7; D ambiguous. Trimming removed 0 bases at V and 3 bases at J, with 7 bases between. The CDR3 has 13 residues. The V gene's germline CDR1 is SGHRS and CDR2 YFSETQ.

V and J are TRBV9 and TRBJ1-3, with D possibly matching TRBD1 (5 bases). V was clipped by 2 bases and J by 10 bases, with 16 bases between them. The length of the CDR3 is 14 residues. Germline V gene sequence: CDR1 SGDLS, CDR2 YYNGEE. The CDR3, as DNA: TGTGCCAGCAGCGTTGCCCCCGGGGCGAGGACCATATATTTT. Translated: CASSVAPGARTIYF.

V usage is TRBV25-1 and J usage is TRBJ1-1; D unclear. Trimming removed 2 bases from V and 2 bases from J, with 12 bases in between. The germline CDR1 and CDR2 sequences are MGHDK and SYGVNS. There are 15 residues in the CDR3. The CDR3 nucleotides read TGTGCCAGCAGTGAAGGGTTGGGTCGAAACACTGAAGCTTTCTTT. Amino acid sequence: CASSEGLGRNTEAFF.

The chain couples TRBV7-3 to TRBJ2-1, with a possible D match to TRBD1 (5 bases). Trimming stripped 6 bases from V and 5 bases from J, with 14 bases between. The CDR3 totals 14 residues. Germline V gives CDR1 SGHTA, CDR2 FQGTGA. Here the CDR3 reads CASSPFQGNNEQFF. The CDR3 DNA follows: TGTGCCAGCAGTCCCTTCCAGGGCAACAATGAGCAGTTCTTC.